This passage covers 11 T cell receptor beta chains from one sample sequenced in a study of Ad26.COV2.S vaccination and SARS-CoV-2 variants. Indicated treatment: roughly 19 received Ad26.COV2.S at low or high dose, single or two shots; 5 received placebo; per-sample allocation not given. The samples were gathered on day 63 after the first injection of vaccine or placebo. Some clones are missing from TCRdb's copy, which holds only in-frame ones; the method was immunoSEQ multiplex PCR. The table shows about 350,000 clones, with approximately 86% occurring only once. The sample in question was peripheral blood, obtained in a trial of Ad26.COV2.S vaccine versus placebo. All receptors derive from a person aged 18-60 years who received the Ad26.COV2.S COVID-19 vaccine or a placebo.

V gene TRBV19 combines with J gene TRBJ2-1; D possibly corresponds to TRBD2 (6 bases). The V end was cut by 2 bases, the J end by 3 bases, with 17 bases between. Germline lookup yields CDR1 LNHDA and CDR2 SQIVND (reference sequence). The CDR3 is 17 residues long. CDR3 protein: CASSIRRGKGHYNEQFF. CDR3 sequence (DNA): TGTGCCAGTAGTATAAGGAGGGGAAAAGGCCACTACAATGAGCAGTTCTTC.

The CDR3 loop is CASELAGTQYF. CDR3 DNA sequence: TGTGCCAGCGAACTAGCCGGGACCCAGTACTTC. The chain is built from TRBV2 and TRBJ2-5; tentative D call: TRBD2 (6 bases). Per the germline V gene, CDR1 is SNHLY and CDR2 is FYNNEI. Between the trimmed V and J ends, which lost 8 bases and 7 bases, there was a span of 11 bases. The CDR3 has 11 residues.

A single count supports this clone. The CDR3 DNA follows: TGTGCCAGCAGCTTGGCCAAACGGGATTTCCCAAGGGGGGAGCAGTACTTC. Protein product: CASSLAKRDFPRGEQYF. V is TRBV5-6 and J is TRBJ2-7, with D perhaps TRBD1 (6 bases). Germline CDR1 reads SGHDT; CDR2 reads YYEEEE. V lost 0 bases, J lost 7 bases, and 23 bases lay in between. This CDR3 contains 17 residues.

The rearrangement links TRBV7-3 to TRBJ2-1; 10 bases fit TRBD1. V lost 5 bases to trimming and J lost 8 bases; unmatched junction nucleotides: 9. Germline assignment: CDR1 SGHTA and CDR2 FQGTGA. CDR3 length: 15 amino acids. The CDR3 coding sequence is TGTGCCAGCAGCGCGTCCGGGACAGGGGTACATGAGCAGTTCTTC. Its translation: CASSASGTGVHEQFF.

The CDR3 sequence is CATRTVDNSPLHF. In DNA, the CDR3 is TGTGCCACTCGGACAGTAGATAATTCACCCCTCCACTTT. This chain uses TRBV12-3 or TRBV12-4 with TRBJ1-6; maybe TRBD1 (6 bases). The CDR3 loop spans 13 amino acids. Between the trimmed V and J ends, which lost 10 bases and 5 bases, there was a span of 12 bases.

The gene calls are TRBV10-3 and TRBJ1-4, with TRBD1 as a possible D gene (6 bases). CDR1 and CDR2 from the germline V gene are ENHRY and SYGVKD. Trimming removed 3 bases from V and 8 bases from J, with 13 bases in between. The CDR3 covers 14 residues. CDR3 DNA: TGTGCCATCAGTGACGACAGGTCAGGAGAAAAACTGTTTTTT. It is translated as CAISDDRSGEKLFF.

The chain uses TRBV28 and TRBJ1-4; D not certain. Germline assignment: CDR1 MDHEN and CDR2 SYDVKM. The CDR3 spans 15 residues. V lost 6 bases and J lost 0, with 11 bases in between. The CDR3 bases are TGTGCCAGCAGGGTCCCGACCTCAACTAATGAAAAACTGTTTTTT. This codes for CASRVPTSTNEKLFF.

The chain employs TRBV27 and TRBJ1-1; possibly TRBD1 for D (5 bases). This CDR3 contains 15 residues. V gave up 8 bases and J gave up 1 base, with 17 bases separating them. Germline loops: CDR1 MNHEY, CDR2 SMNVEV (reference sequence). In DNA, the CDR3 is TGTGCCAGCCTACCGGAGGGGCGACCGAACACTGAAGCTTTCTTT. Amino acids: CASLPEGRPNTEAFF.

The rearrangement joins TRBV28 to TRBJ1-3; D call uncertain. V lost 4 bases and J 4 bases, leaving 8 bases between the germline ends. This CDR3 spans 13 amino acids. Germline V gives CDR1 MDHEN, CDR2 SYDVKM. The CDR3 DNA sequence: TGTGCCAGCAGTTCCTCGGGGGGAAACACCATATATTTT. It translates to CASSSSGGNTIYF.

The chain is built from TRBV11-2 and TRBJ1-2; no firm D call. The CDR3 sequence is 13 residues long. Trimming cost V 5 bases and J 5 bases, with 12 bases left between them. Germline assignment: CDR1 SGHAT and CDR2 FQNNGV. Written as DNA, the CDR3 is TGTGCCAGCAGCCCCTCGACCGGTTATGGCTACACCTTC. As protein: CASSPSTGYGYTF.

The J gene is TRBJ2-3, the V gene TRBV28, with 8 bases identical to TRBD2. The CDR3 runs to 17 residues. CDR1 is MDHEN and CDR2 is SYDVKM in the germline V gene. V lost 3 bases, J lost 3 bases, and 11 bases stayed unmatched. The CDR3 DNA reads as TGTGCCAGCAGTTTTTCTCGGGTAGCGGGAAGAACAGATACGCAGTATTTT. It specifies CASSFSRVAGRTDTQYF. Supplemented by reference TRBV28 and TRBJ2-3, the full variable domain reads DVKVTQSSRYLVKRTGEKVFLECVQDMDHENMFWYRQDPGLGLRLIYFSYDVKMKEKGDIPEGYSVSREKKERFSLILESASTNQTSMYLCASSFSRVAGRTDTQYFGPGTRLTVL.